The clone carrying this T cell receptor beta chain has a handful of counts. Its specificity is unknown. Sequenced material consisted of expressed TCRB transcripts (all of the isolated RNA was reverse transcribed). Measured with immunoSEQ multiplex PCR; TCRdb has only the in-frame clones, and not every one. The sample has about 130,000 clones, about 10% seen once. In germline, CDR1 is SQVTM, CDR2 ANQGSEA. V shed 7 bases and J shed 8 bases, with 18 bases lying between them. The length of the CDR3 is 13 residues. This sample was taken from a study of beta chain features in type 1 diabetes. Overall study results and limits: Type 1 diabetes patients showed a moderate but significant shortening of TCRB CDR3s in all four CD4+ subsets.

The clonotype comes from a man aged 30 to 39 with type 1 diabetes. J is TRBJ2-1 and V is TRBV29-1; weak D call: TRBD1 (6 bases). The sequencing sample was made of central memory CD4+ T cells from blood. CDR3 region: CSAQGQLSDEQFF. DNA for the CDR3: TGCAGCGCCCAAGGACAGCTAAGCGATGAGCAGTTCTTC.